Listed here are 6 T cell receptor beta chains from one sample, sequenced in a study of identical twins. MiXCR, run by TCRdb on the 5' RACE reads, gives a single entry per CDR3 protein. Of nearly 250,000 distinct CDR3 sequences listed, 5.5% to 7% were seen once; the top ten hold approximately 3.6%. This sample also belongs to another study, concerning yellow fever vaccine responses in identical twins.

Sequencing was done on a sample of memory (CD45RO+) T cells sorted from blood. Receptor source: a young woman in good health.

There are a few counts of this clonotype. This sequence joins TRBV2 and TRBJ1-2; D gene ambiguous. This CDR3 contains 13 residues. Germline V gives CDR1 SNHLY, CDR2 FYNNEI. The V end lost 2 bases, the J end lost 8 bases, and 12 bases lay between the germline ends. The CDR3 is CASSERKQGGYTF. The CDR3 nucleotides read TGTGCCAGCAGTGAACGCAAACAAGGGGGCTACACCTTC. The whole variable domain, remainder taken from reference TRBV2 and TRBJ1-2, is EPEVTQTPSHQVTQMGQEVILRCVPISNHLYFYWYRQILGQKVEFLVSFYNNEISEKSEIFDDQFSVERPDGSNFTLKIRSTKLEDSAMYFCASSERKQGGYTFGSGTRLTVV.

V gene TRBV20-1 combines with J gene TRBJ2-5, with a weak D call TRBD2 (7 bases). Germline V lookup: CDR1 DFQATT, CDR2 SNEGSKA (reference sequence). V lost 2 bases to trimming and J lost 5 bases, with 21 bases between them. The CDR3 loop spans 16 amino acids. The CDR3 nucleotides read TGCAGTGCTAGAATATGGGTGGCGGGGGCAAGGGAGACCCAGTACTTC. Translating it yields CSARIWVAGARETQYF.

This clonotype was detected ten times or more. The chain recombines TRBV12-3 or TRBV12-4 with TRBJ1-1; D possibly corresponds to TRBD1 (5 bases). CDR3 size: 14 residues. The V end lost 2 bases, the J end lost 6 bases, and 13 bases lay between the germline ends. The CDR3 spells CASSLIPGKAEAFF. The DNA of the CDR3 is TGTGCCAGCAGTTTAATCCCAGGGAAGGCTGAAGCTTTCTTT.

As DNA, the CDR3 is TGTGCCACCAGCGCAGGGGGCGCGACAGATACGCAGTATTTT. Translation: CATSAGGATDTQYF. This chain joins TRBV15 and TRBJ2-3; TRBD1 matches 8 bases. The CDR3 is 14 residues long. The junction had 4 bases not matched to a gene; V was cut back by 5 bases and J by 3 bases. Per the germline V gene, CDR1 is LNHNV and CDR2 is YYDKDF (reference sequence). Drawing the rest from reference TRBV15 and TRBJ2-3, the complete variable domain is DAMVIQNPRYQVTQFGKPVTLSCSQTLNHNVMYWYQQKSSQAPKLLFHYYDKDFNNEADTPDNFQSRRPNTSFCFLDIRSPGLGDTAMYLCATSAGGATDTQYFGPGTRLTVL.

Ten or more counts support this clonotype. The chain is built from TRBV12-3 or TRBV12-4 and TRBJ1-2, with a possible D match to TRBD1 (5 bases). The length of the CDR3 is 13 residues. Trimming took off 5 bases at V and 7 bases at J, with 14 bases between the two ends. CDR3 amino acids: CASSLMTEIGYTF. DNA of the CDR3: TGTGCCAGCAGTCTTATGACAGAAATTGGCTACACCTTC.

This clonotype was seen at least ten times. The chain combines TRBV10-3 with TRBJ2-2; D unresolved. V was clipped by 0 bases and J by 6 bases, with 8 bases between them. Germline CDR1 ENHRY, CDR2 SYGVKD. The CDR3 is 14 amino acids. The CDR3 sequence: CAISESVRPGELFF. CDR3 coding DNA: TGTGCCATCAGTGAGTCTGTGCGGCCCGGGGAGCTGTTTTTT.